These T cell receptor beta chains were read from a single sample in a study of T cells in Graves' hyperthyroidism and ophthalmopathy. In TCRdb, the multiplex PCR reads were re-called with MiXCR into one record per CDR3 protein. The sample includes 300,000 to 450,000 distinct CDR3 sequences, 20% to 25% seen only once; the top ten take around 70%. What was sequenced was blood. The receptor source for this set is a man aged 50-60 years with Graves' hyperthyroidism. CDR3s include the opening cysteine and the closing phenylalanine or tryptophan. Fields, in order: D gene, V gene, J gene, clone size, CDR3 DNA, CDR3 protein. The D gene is left open where the match is weak. Size tells how often a clone was seen (once, few, many) or the class of an expanded clone, and some rows leave it out.

>TRBD2|TRBV12-3/TRBV12-4|TRBJ2-1|many
TGTGCCAGCAGTTTCGGCCTAGCGGATGAGCAGTTCTTC
CASSFGLADEQFF
>.|TRBV28|TRBJ1-1|many
TGTGCCAGCAGTTTATCAGGGTCCGTCGCTGAAGCTTTCTTT
CASSLSGSVAEAFF
>TRBD2|TRBV27|TRBJ2-1|many
TGTGCCAGCAGGCAAGCGGGAGCGAATTTTAATGAGCAGTTCTTC
CASRQAGANFNEQFF
>.|TRBV11-2|TRBJ2-1|many
TGTGCCAGCAGCTTACTACAGGAAATAGGGGAAAATGAGCAGTTCTTC
CASSLLQEIGENEQFF
>TRBD2|TRBV5-1|TRBJ2-1|once
TGCGCCAGCAGCCCGGGGACTAGCGGGAGGTTCTTC
CASSPGTSGRFF
>.|TRBV27|TRBJ2-6|.
TGTGCCAGCAGGGGGATTGAAGCTGGGGCCAACGTCCTGACTTTC
CASRGIEAGANVLTF
>TRBD2|TRBV20-1|TRBJ2-3|.
TGCAGTGCTAGAGATCGGACTAGCGCAACAGATACGCAGTATTTT
CSARDRTSATDTQYF
>TRBD2|TRBV6-1|TRBJ2-1|.
TGTGCCAGCAGTCCCCGGGAGGGCGGGAACAATGAGCAGTTCTTC
CASSPREGGNNEQFF
>.|TRBV11-2|TRBJ1-1|.
TGTGCCAGCAGCTTAGGGACGGAAGTTGAAGCTTTCTTT
CASSLGTEVEAFF
>TRBD1|TRBV3-1|TRBJ1-2|.
TGTGCCAGCAGCCTTCATGGGGGGGACAGAGCGTTCTATGGCTACACCTTC
CASSLHGGDRAFYGYTF
>.|TRBV20-1|TRBJ2-1|.
TGCAGTTCTCAATCCGGGACATTTGATGAGCAGTTCTTC
CSSQSGTFDEQFF
>.|TRBV10-3|TRBJ2-3|few
TGTGCCATCAGTGAAAGCCGACCACCGGACGGTACGCAGTATTTT
CAISESRPPDGTQYF
>TRBD2|TRBV7-2|TRBJ2-1|.
TGTGCCAGCAGCGTAGCTGGGACTAGCGGGATAAATGAGCAGTTCTTC
CASSVAGTSGINEQFF
>.|TRBV5-1|TRBJ2-1|.
TGCGCCAGCAGCTTGGATAATGGAAAGTTCTTC
CASSLDNGKFF
>.|TRBV20-1|TRBJ1-5|few
TGCAGTGCTGGTCAGGACAGCCCACGGCAGCCCCAGCATTTT
CSAGQDSPRQPQHF
>TRBD2|TRBV5-1|TRBJ2-2|many
TGCGCCAGCAGCTCGGGACTAGCGGACGCCGGGGAGCTGTTTTTT
CASSSGLADAGELFF
>TRBD2|TRBV5-1|TRBJ2-1|.
TGCGCCAGCACTCTAGCGGGAGTAGGGGAGTTCTTC
CASTLAGVGEFF
>.|TRBV6-1|TRBJ1-1|many
TGTGCCAGCAGTGAAGCCACCTCAGCTTTCTTT
CASSEATSAFF
>TRBD1|TRBV12-3/TRBV12-4|TRBJ1-1|few
TGTGCCAGCGGGCAATCGAGGGGACAGCGTCTGAACACTGAAGCTTTCTTT
CASGQSRGQRLNTEAFF
>.|TRBV20-1|TRBJ2-1|many
TGCAGTGCCCAGGGGGGATGGGACAATGAGCAGTTCTTC
CSAQGGWDNEQFF
>.|TRBV30|TRBJ2-3|few
TGTGCCGGGAGCGACAGCACAGATACGCAGTATTTT
CAGSDSTDTQYF
>.|TRBV5-1|TRBJ2-4|.
TGCGCCAGCAGCTTGTTCGACAGCCTAGCCAAAAACATTCAGTACTTC
CASSLFDSLAKNIQYF
>.|TRBV2|TRBJ2-1|many
TGTGCCAGCAGTTCCCAGGCGGCGTTCAATGAGCAGTTCTTC
CASSSQAAFNEQFF
>.|TRBV12-5|TRBJ2-1|.
TGTGCTAGTGGTTTAGAACTAGCAGTCAATGAGCAGTTCTTC
CASGLELAVNEQFF
>.|TRBV7-3|TRBJ1-5|few
TGTGCCAGCCCATGTGGTGGGAGCAATCAGCCCCAGCATTTT
CASPCGGSNQPQHF
>TRBD1|TRBV3-1|TRBJ1-4|.
TGTGCCAGCAGTAACAGGGGGCAGTCTAATGAAAAACTGCTTTTT
CASSNRGQSNEKLLF
>.|TRBV6-5|TRBJ2-1|.
TGTGCCAGCAGTTATTTAGTGAGCTCCTACAATGAGCAGTTCTTC
CASSYLVSSYNEQFF
>TRBD2|TRBV12-3/TRBV12-4|TRBJ2-5|.
TGTGCCAGCAGGACAGCGGGAGAGGTCCAAGGGACCCAGTACTTC
CASRTAGEVQGTQYF
>TRBD2|TRBV3-1|TRBJ2-1|few
TGTGCCAGCAGCTCCGGGGTAGCGGGTTACAATGAGCAGTTCTTC
CASSSGVAGYNEQFF
>.|TRBV9|TRBJ2-7|few
TGTGCCAGCAGCGACCAGGGGGAGCAGTACTTC
CASSDQGEQYF
>.|TRBV6-5|TRBJ2-7|many
TGTGCCAGCAGTTACATTGCAGGGCCAGCAGGCGAGCAGTACTTC
CASSYIAGPAGEQYF
>.|TRBV9|TRBJ1-1|.
TGTGCCAGCAGCGTAGGCGTCAGCGGGTTAAGTGAAGCTTTCTTT
CASSVGVSGLSEAFF
>TRBD1|TRBV12-3/TRBV12-4|TRBJ1-5|.
TGTGCCAGCACCGAGGGGGCAGATCAGCCCCAGCATTTT
CASTEGADQPQHF
>.|TRBV11-2|TRBJ2-5|few
TGTGCCAGCAGTCCAAATCAGGTCTTCCAAGAGACCCAGTACTTC
CASSPNQVFQETQYF
>TRBD1|TRBV12-3/TRBV12-4|TRBJ2-3|many
TGTGCCAGCAGTGCAGGGGGCGCCGGCACAGATACGCAGTATTTT
CASSAGGAGTDTQYF
>.|TRBV10-3|TRBJ2-3|.
TGTGCCATCAGTGAGTCGGGCGGGAAGGCAGATACGCAGTATTTT
CAISESGGKADTQYF
>TRBD2|TRBV7-2|TRBJ2-5|.
TGTGCCAGCAGCTTAGCGGCGGGAGATGGGGAGACCCAGTACTTC
CASSLAAGDGETQYF
>.|TRBV6-9|TRBJ1-1|once
TGTGCCAGCAGTTACGGTGCAATCATGAACACTGAAGCTTTCTTT
CASSYGAIMNTEAFF
>.|TRBV3-1|TRBJ1-2|.
TGTGCCAGCAGTTACGCGGGGATGGGCTATGGCTACACCTTC
CASSYAGMGYGYTF
>.|TRBV11-2|TRBJ2-5|many
TGTGCCAGCAGCTTAGACGCAGGTCGGGAGACCCAGTACTTC
CASSLDAGRETQYF